The rows below give T cell receptor beta chains drawn from one sample of a study of siplizumab effects on memory and regulatory T cells. Sequenced by immunoSEQ multiplex PCR; TCRdb stores in-frame clones only, minus some. Among approximately 120,000 clones listed, around 93% were seen once. Sequenced: non-Treg CD4+ T cells sorted from blood. The receptors originated from a human donor in good health. Each CDR3 is given without its conserved first and last residue. The D gene is left open where the match is weak.

CDR3: AISESWTHQETQY
V: TRBV10-3
D: NA
J: TRBJ2-5
length: 13

CDR3: ASVDPRQGAREKLF
V: TRBV5-6
D: TRBD1
J: TRBJ1-4
length: 14

CDR3: ASSEYTSGGDTQY
V: TRBV6-1
D: TRBD2
J: TRBJ2-3
length: 13

CDR3: AIRRLAAGYNEQF
V: TRBV10-3
D: TRBD2
J: TRBJ2-1
length: 13

CDR3: ASSQEFAGIIKETQY
V: TRBV14
D: NA
J: TRBJ2-5
length: 15

CDR3: ASSLRGGPSYEQY
V: TRBV6-5
D: TRBD2
J: TRBJ2-7
length: 13

CDR3: ASSTGPMISNQPQH
V: TRBV5-5
D: NA
J: TRBJ1-5
length: 14

CDR3: ASSQLIAGNTGELF
V: TRBV4-2
D: TRBD2
J: TRBJ2-2
length: 14

CDR3: ASSYSRGPPYEQY
V: TRBV6-6
D: TRBD1
J: TRBJ2-7
length: 13

CDR3: SVDSAGEYGYT
V: TRBV29-1
D: NA
J: TRBJ1-2
length: 11

CDR3: AIKRTGAEGYT
V: TRBV10-3
D: TRBD1
J: TRBJ1-2
length: 11

CDR3: ASSLGFSGPYEQY
V: TRBV27
D: NA
J: TRBJ2-7
length: 13

CDR3: SVQQAPYGYT
V: TRBV29-1
D: NA
J: TRBJ1-2
length: 10

CDR3: ASSATRTSTDTQY
V: TRBV18
D: NA
J: TRBJ2-3
length: 13

CDR3: ASEVGGYTEAF
V: TRBV19
D: NA
J: TRBJ1-1
length: 11

CDR3: ASSLSRVGGRNTEAF
V: TRBV5-1
D: NA
J: TRBJ1-1
length: 15

CDR3: ASSYLGTANTEAF
V: TRBV6-5
D: TRBD1
J: TRBJ1-1
length: 13

CDR3: ASSPRTGIWDTIY
V: TRBV28
D: TRBD1
J: TRBJ1-3
length: 13

CDR3: ASSRTDSPLH
V: TRBV19
D: NA
J: TRBJ1-6
length: 10

CDR3: ASSPRQGRYGYT
V: TRBV27
D: TRBD1
J: TRBJ1-2
length: 12

CDR3: AWRQGGTDTQY
V: TRBV30
D: NA
J: TRBJ2-3
length: 11

CDR3: ASTQTGNTEAF
V: TRBV6-1
D: NA
J: TRBJ1-1
length: 11

CDR3: ARTGQGTYNEQF
V: TRBV10-1
D: TRBD1
J: TRBJ2-1
length: 12

CDR3: ASSRDRVMGYT
V: TRBV7-8
D: TRBD1
J: TRBJ1-2
length: 11

CDR3: ASSPPGSAGRNEQF
V: TRBV27
D: NA
J: TRBJ2-1
length: 14

CDR3: ASSRNRDSRYNEQF
V: TRBV19
D: NA
J: TRBJ2-1
length: 14

CDR3: ASRRQGAGNYGYT
V: TRBV6-6
D: TRBD1
J: TRBJ1-2
length: 13

CDR3: ASSPDRGTDTQY
V: TRBV11-2
D: TRBD1
J: TRBJ2-3
length: 12

CDR3: ASSLKTGTNYEQY
V: TRBV7-2
D: NA
J: TRBJ2-7
length: 13

CDR3: ASSQGTGYTNYGYT
V: TRBV14
D: NA
J: TRBJ1-2
length: 14

CDR3: ATSRDIAGGRETQY
V: TRBV15
D: TRBD2
J: TRBJ2-5
length: 14

CDR3: ASSYGQGAEAF
V: TRBV7-6
D: TRBD1
J: TRBJ1-1
length: 11